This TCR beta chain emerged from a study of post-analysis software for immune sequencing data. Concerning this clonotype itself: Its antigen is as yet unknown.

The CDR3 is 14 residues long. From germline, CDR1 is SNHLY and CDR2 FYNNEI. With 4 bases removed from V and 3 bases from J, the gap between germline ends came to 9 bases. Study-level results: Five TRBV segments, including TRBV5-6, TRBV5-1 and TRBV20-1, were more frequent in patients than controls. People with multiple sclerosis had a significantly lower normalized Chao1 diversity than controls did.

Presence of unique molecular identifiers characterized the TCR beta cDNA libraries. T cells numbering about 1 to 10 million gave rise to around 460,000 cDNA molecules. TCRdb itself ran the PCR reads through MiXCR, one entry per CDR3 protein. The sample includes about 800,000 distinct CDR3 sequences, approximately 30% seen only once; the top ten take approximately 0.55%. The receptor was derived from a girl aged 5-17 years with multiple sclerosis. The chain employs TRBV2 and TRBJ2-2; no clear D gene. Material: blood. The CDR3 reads CASSGREYTGELFF. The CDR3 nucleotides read TGTGCCAGCAGTGGGCGCGAATACACCGGGGAGCTGTTTTTT.